A selection of T cell receptor beta chains follows, all from one sample in a study of blood T cell repertoires in COVID-19. Data came from immunoSEQ multiplex PCR; TCRdb stores just in-frame clones and leaves some out. The sample has tens of thousands of clones, around 85% seen once. The sequencing sample was made of peripheral blood. These receptors were obtained from a human donor in a cohort sampled during active COVID-19. The conserved cysteine and the conserved F or W are not part of the CDR3 here. Clone size is stated in some rows and not others, as once, few, many or a class when expanded.

v_gene	j_gene	abundance	CDR3aa
TRBV18	TRBJ2-1	NA	ASSISGLARPNEQF
TRBV5-4	TRBJ1-2	NA	ASSFWGEIYKGYT
TRBV5-4	TRBJ2-3	NA	ASSLKPGEWQY
TRBV15	TRBJ2-3	NA	ATSRGGLGRDTQY
TRBV6-5	TRBJ1-2	NA	ASRRDGRTGDGYT
TRBV6-6	TRBJ2-7	NA	ASSRLAGTYEQY
TRBV28	TRBJ2-7	NA	ASSHSGGQGRPYEQY
TRBV27	TRBJ1-5	NA	ASSLSVQGTGQPQH
TRBV5-1	TRBJ1-1	NA	ASSSDRGNTEAF
TRBV28	TRBJ1-5	few	ASASPGDYQPQH
TRBV28	TRBJ2-7	NA	ASRARTGDYEQY
TRBV5-1	TRBJ2-1	NA	ASSSVGTRKNDNEQF
TRBV18	TRBJ2-7	NA	ASSPAQGTRYEQY
TRBV7-3	TRBJ2-1	NA	ASSIRGSDEQF
TRBV7-3	TRBJ2-3	NA	ASSEGQDWPDTQY
TRBV24-1	TRBJ2-3	once	ATSDLRLPGQLADTQY
TRBV4-1	TRBJ2-5	NA	ASSYRQQETQY
TRBV6-5	TRBJ1-4	NA	ASSYSNRGREKLF
TRBV29-1	TRBJ2-7	NA	SARTGPYEQY
TRBV18	TRBJ1-1	few	ASSRTDNTEAF
TRBV18	TRBJ1-1	NA	ASSPTVPTGEAF
TRBV6-6	TRBJ1-3	NA	ASVDSGISGNTIY
TRBV27	TRBJ2-1	NA	ASRLQGPYNEQF
TRBV15	TRBJ1-5	NA	ATSRAPIGNQPQH
TRBV28	TRBJ1-3	NA	ASSLSGSGNTIY
TRBV7-2	TRBJ1-3	NA	ASSLSRNTIY
TRBV20-1	TRBJ2-7	NA	SAPRGYEQY
TRBV7-9	TRBJ2-7	few	ASSPSGAITYEQY
TRBV6-6	TRBJ1-1	NA	ASSLREPSPNTEAF
TRBV11-2	TRBJ1-1	NA	ASSLERGTEAF
TRBV11-2	TRBJ2-1	NA	ASSLGTSGSDEQF
TRBV5-1	TRBJ2-2	NA	ASTRGTNTGELF
TRBV7-2	TRBJ2-1	NA	ASSFLWAPTRRIEGEQF
TRBV6-4	TRBJ1-3	NA	ASSPTRTSGNTIY
TRBV28	TRBJ2-2	NA	ASTPLEGFSGRRGTGELF
TRBV15	TRBJ1-4	NA	ATSRDRGAGNEKLF
TRBV27	TRBJ1-2	few	ATGQGPDNNYGYT
TRBV27	TRBJ2-1	NA	ARTGTSDNEQF
TRBV27	TRBJ2-1	NA	ASRRQGSSYNEQF
TRBV4-1	TRBJ1-5	few	ASSPQGNSNQPQH
TRBV6-5	TRBJ2-7	NA	ASSRRDSTYEQY
TRBV12-3/TRBV12-4	TRBJ2-1	NA	ASRGFQEQF